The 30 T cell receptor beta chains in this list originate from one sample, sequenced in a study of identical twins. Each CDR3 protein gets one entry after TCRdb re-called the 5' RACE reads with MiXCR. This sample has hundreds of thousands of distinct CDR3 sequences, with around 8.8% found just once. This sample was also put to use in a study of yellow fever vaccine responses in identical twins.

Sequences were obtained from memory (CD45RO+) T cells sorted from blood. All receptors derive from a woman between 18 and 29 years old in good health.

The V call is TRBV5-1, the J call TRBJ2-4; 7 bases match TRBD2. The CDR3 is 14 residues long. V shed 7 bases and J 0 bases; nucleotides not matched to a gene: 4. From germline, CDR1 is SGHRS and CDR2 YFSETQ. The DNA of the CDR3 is TGCGCCAGCGCGGGGGATCTAGCCAAAAACATTCAGTACTTC. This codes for CASAGDLAKNIQYF.

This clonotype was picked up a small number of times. Written as DNA, the CDR3 is TGTGCCACCGGGGCAGGGGGCGATGCCGGGGAGCTGTTTTTT. Translation: CATGAGGDAGELFF. This sequence joins TRBV6-1 and TRBJ2-2; 8 positions agree with TRBD1. The CDR3 loop spans 14 amino acids. V trimming: 10 bases; J trimming: 6 bases; junction bases outside the gene matches: 10. Germline CDR1 MNHNS, CDR2 SASEGT.

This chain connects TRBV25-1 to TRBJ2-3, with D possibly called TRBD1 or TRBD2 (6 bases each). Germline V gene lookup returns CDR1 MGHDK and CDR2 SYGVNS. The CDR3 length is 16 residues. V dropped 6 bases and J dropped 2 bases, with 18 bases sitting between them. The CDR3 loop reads CASSAGGVGFTDTQYF. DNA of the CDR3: TGTGCCAGCAGCGCCGGGGGCGTCGGCTTCACAGATACGCAGTATTTT.

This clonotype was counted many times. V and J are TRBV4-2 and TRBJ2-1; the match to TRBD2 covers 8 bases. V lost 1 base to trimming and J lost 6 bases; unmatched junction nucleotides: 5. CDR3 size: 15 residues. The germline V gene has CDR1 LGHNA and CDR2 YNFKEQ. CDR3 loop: CASSQGLAPTNEQFF. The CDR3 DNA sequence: TGTGCCAGCAGCCAAGGACTAGCGCCTACCAATGAGCAGTTCTTC.

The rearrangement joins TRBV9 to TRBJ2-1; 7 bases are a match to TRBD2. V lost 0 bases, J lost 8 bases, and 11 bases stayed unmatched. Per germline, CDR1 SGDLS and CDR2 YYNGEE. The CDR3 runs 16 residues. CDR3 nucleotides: TGTGCCAGCAGCGTAGGCGGACTAGAGGACGGCTATGAGCAGTTCTTC. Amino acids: CASSVGGLEDGYEQFF. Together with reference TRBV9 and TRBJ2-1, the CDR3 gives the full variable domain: DSGVTQTPKHLITATGQRVTLRCSPRSGDLSVYWYQQSLDQGLQFLIQYYNGEERAKGNILERFSAQQFPDLHSELNLSSLELGDSALYFCASSVGGLEDGYEQFFGPGTRLTVL.

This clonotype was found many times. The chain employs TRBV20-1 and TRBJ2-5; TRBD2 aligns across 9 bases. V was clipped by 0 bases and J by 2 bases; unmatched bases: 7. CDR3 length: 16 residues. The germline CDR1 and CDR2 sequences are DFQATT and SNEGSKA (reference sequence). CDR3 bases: TGCAGTGCTAGAGATTGGGTAGCGGGGGATCAAGAGACCCAGTACTTC. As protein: CSARDWVAGDQETQYF.

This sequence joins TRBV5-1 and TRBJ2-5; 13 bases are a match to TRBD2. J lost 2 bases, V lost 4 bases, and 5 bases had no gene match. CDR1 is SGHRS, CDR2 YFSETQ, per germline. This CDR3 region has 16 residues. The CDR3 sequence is CASSILGLAGQETQYF. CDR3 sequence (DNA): TGCGCCAGCAGCATCCTGGGACTAGCGGGGCAAGAGACCCAGTACTTC.

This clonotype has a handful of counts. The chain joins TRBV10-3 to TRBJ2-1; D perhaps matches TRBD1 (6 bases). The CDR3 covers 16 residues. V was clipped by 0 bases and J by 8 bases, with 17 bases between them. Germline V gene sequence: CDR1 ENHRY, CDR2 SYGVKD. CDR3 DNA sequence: TGTGCCATCAGTGAGTCGAGCAGGGGCGGAAACGATGAGCAGTTCTTC. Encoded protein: CAISESSRGGNDEQFF.

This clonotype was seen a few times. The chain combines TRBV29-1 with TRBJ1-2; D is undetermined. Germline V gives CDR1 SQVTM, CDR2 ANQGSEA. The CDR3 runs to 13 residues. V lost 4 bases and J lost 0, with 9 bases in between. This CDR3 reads CSVAAGSNYGYTF. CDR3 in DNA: TGCAGCGTTGCAGCAGGTTCTAACTATGGCTACACCTTC.

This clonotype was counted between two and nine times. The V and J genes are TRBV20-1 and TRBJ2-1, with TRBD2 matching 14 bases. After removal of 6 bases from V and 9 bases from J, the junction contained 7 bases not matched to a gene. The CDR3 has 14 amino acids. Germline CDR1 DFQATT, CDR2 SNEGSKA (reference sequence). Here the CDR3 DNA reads TGCAGTGCCGAGACTAGCGGGGGGGCCAGTGAGCAGTTCTTC. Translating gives CSAETSGGASEQFF.

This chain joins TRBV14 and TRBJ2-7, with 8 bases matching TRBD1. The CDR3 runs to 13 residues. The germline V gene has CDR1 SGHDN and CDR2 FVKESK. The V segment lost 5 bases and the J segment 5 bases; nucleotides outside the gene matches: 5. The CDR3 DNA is TGTGCCAGCAGCTTGGGACAGGTAGACGAGCAGTACTTC. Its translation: CASSLGQVDEQYF.

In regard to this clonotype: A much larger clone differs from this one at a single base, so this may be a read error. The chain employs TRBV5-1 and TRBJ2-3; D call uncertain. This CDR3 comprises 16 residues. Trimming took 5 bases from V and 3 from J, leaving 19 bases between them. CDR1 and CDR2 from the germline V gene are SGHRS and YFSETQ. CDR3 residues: CASRRKSLLTTDTQYF. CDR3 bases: TGCGCCAGCAGAAGGAAGAGCCTTTTGACTACAGATACGCAGTATTTT. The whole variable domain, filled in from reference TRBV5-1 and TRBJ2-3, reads KAGVTQTPRYLIKTRGQQVTLSCSPISGHRSVSWYQQTPGQGLQFLFEYFSETQRNKGNFPGRFSGRQFSNSRSEMNVSTLELGDSALYLCASRRKSLLTTDTQYFGPGTRLTVL.

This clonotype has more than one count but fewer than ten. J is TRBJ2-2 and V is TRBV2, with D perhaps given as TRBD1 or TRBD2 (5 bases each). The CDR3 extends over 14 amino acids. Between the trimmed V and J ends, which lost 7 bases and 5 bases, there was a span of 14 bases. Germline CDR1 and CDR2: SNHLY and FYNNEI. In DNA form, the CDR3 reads TGTGCCAGCACGTACAGCTGGGGGACCGGGGAGCTGTTTTTT. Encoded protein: CASTYSWGTGELFF.

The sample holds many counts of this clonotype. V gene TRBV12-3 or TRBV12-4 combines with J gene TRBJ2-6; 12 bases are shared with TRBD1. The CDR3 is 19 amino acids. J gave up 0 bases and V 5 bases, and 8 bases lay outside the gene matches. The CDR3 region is CASSRRSGQGASGANVLTF. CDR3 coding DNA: TGTGCCAGCAGTCGCCGGTCGGGACAGGGGGCCTCTGGGGCCAACGTCCTGACTTTC.

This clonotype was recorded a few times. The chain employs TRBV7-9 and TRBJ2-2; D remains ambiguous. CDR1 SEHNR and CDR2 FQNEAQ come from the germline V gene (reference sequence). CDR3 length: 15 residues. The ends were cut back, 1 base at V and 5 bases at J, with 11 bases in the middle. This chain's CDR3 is CASSLDGYRTGELFF. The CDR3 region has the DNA TGTGCCAGCAGCTTAGACGGATACCGGACCGGGGAGCTGTTTTTT.

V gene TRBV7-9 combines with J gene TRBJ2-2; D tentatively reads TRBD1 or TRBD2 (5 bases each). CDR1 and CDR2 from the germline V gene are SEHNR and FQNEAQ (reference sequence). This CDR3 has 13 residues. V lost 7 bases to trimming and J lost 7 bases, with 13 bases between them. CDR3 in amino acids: CASTIGTRGELFF. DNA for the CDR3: TGTGCCAGCACTATTGGGACCCGCGGGGAGCTGTTTTTT. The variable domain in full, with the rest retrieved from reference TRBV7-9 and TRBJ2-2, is DTGVSQNPRHKITKRGQNVTFRCDPISEHNRLYWYRQTLGQGPEFLTYFQNEAQLEKSRLLSDRFSAERPKGSFSTLEIQRTEQGDSAMYLCASTIGTRGELFFGEGSRLTVL.

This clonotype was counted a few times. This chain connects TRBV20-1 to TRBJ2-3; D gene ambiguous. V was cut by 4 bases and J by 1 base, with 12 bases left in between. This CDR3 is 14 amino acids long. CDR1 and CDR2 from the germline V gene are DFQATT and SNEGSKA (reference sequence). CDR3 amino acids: CSATLVSRTDTQYF. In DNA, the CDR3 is TGCAGTGCTACCCTAGTTTCCCGCACAGATACGCAGTATTTT.

The CDR3 spells CASSFDRAVYGYTF. The CDR3 DNA reads TGTGCCAGCAGCTTCGACAGGGCCGTCTATGGCTACACCTTC. The rearrangement uses TRBV5-4 and TRBJ1-2, with TRBD1 matching over 7 bases. The CDR3 is 14 amino acids. Germline V gene lookup returns CDR1 SGHNT and CDR2 YYREEE (reference sequence). The V gene end was trimmed by 2 bases and the J gene end by 4 bases; junction bases not matched to a gene: 5.

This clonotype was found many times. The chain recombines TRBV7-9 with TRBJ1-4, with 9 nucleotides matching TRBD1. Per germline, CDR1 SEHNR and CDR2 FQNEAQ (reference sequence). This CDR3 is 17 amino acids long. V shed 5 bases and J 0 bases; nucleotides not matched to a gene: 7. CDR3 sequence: CASSRWTGDSTNEKLFF. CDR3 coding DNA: TGTGCCAGCAGCCGATGGACAGGGGATTCAACTAATGAAAAACTGTTTTTT.

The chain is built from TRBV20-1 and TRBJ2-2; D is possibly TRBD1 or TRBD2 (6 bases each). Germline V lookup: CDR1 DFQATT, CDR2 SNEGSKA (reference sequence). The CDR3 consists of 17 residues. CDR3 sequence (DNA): TGCTGCGCTAGGGTCCCTAGGGGGGCCGAGACCACCGGGGAGCTGTTTTTT. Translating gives CCARVPRGAETTGELFF.

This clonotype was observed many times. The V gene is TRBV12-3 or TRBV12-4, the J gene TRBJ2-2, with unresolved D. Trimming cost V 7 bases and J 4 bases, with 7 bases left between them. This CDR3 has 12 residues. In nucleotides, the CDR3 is TGTGCCAGCAATCTCATCACCGGGGAGCTGTTTTTT. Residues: CASNLITGELFF.

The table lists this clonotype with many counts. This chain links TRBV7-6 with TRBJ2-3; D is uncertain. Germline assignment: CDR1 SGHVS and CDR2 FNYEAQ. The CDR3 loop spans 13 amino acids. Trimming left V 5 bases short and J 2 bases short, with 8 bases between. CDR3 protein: CASSPDLTDTQYF. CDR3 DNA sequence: TGTGCCAGCAGCCCAGACCTCACAGATACGCAGTATTTT.

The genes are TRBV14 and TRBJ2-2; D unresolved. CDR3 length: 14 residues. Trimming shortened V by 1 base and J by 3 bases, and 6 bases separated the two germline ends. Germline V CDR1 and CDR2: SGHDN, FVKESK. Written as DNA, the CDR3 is TGTGCCAGCAGCCAAGGACCGTACACCGGGGAGCTGTTTTTT. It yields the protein CASSQGPYTGELFF.

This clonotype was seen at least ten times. The CDR3 spells CASSLTSGHNEQFF. The DNA for the CDR3 is TGTGCCAGCAGCTTGACTAGCGGGCACAATGAGCAGTTCTTC. This chain connects TRBV5-5 to TRBJ2-1, with 9 bases aligning to TRBD2. Germline V lookup: CDR1 SGHKS, CDR2 YYEKEE (reference sequence). The trim removed 1 base at V and 5 bases at J, leaving 1 base unmatched. The CDR3 length is 14 residues.

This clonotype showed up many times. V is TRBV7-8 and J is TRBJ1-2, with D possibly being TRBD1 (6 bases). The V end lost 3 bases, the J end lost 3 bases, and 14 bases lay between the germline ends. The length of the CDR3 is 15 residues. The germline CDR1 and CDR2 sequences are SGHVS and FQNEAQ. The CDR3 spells CASSFTGRGDYGYTF. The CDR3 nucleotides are TGTGCCAGCAGCTTCACAGGGAGGGGTGACTATGGCTACACCTTC.

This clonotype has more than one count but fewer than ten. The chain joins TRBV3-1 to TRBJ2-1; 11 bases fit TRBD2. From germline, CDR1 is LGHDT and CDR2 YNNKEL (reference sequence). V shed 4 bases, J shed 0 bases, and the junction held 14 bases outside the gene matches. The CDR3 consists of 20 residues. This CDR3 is CASSRSRLAGRLSSYNEQFF. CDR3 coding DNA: TGTGCCAGCAGCCGATCCAGACTAGCGGGGCGCCTAAGCTCCTACAATGAGCAGTTCTTC.

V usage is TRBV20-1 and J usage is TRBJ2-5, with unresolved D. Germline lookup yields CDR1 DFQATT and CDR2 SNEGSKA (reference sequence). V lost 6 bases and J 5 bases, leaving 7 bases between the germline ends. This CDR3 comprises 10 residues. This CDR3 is CSARWETQYF. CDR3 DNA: TGCAGTGCCCGGTGGGAGACCCAGTACTTC.

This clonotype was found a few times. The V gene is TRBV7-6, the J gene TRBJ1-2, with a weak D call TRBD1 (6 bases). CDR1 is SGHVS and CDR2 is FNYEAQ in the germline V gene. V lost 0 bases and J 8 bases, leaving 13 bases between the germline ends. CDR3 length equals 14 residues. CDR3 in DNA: TGTGCCAGCAGCTTAGCGGCCAGGGGTTCCGGCTACACCTTC. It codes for CASSLAARGSGYTF.

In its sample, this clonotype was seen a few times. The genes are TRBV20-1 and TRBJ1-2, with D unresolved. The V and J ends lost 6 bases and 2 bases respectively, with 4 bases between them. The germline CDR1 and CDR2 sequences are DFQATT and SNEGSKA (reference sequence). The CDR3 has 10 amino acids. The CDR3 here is CSAENYGYTF. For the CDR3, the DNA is TGCAGTGCCGAAAACTATGGCTACACCTTC.

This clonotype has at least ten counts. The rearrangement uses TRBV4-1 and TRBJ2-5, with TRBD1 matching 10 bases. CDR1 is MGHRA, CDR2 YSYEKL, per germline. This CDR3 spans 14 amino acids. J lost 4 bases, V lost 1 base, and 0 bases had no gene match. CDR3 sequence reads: CASSQGDRGETQYF. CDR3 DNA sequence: TGCGCCAGCAGCCAAGGGGACAGGGGAGAGACCCAGTACTTC.